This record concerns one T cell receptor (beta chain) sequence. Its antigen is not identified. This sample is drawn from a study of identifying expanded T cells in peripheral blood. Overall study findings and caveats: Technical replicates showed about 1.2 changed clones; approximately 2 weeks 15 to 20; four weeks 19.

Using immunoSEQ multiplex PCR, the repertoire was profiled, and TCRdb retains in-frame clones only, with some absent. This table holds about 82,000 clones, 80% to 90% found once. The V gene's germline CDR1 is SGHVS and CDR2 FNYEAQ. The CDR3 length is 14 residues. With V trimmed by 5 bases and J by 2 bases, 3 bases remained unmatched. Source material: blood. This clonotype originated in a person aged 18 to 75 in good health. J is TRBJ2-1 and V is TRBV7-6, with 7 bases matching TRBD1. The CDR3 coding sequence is TGTGCCAGCAGCATTGACAGGGCCTACAATGAGCAGTTCTTC. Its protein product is CASSIDRAYNEQFF.